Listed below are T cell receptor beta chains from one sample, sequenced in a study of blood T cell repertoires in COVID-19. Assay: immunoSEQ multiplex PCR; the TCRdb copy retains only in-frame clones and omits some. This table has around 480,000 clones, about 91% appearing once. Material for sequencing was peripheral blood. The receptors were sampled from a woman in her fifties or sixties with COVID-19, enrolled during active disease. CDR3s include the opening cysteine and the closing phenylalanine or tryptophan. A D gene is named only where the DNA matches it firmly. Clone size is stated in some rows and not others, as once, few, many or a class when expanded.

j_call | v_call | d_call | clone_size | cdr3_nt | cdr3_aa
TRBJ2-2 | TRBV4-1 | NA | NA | TGCGCCAGCAGCCAAGGGCCCATCACCAGGGGCCAAACCGGGGAGCTGTTTTTT | CASSQGPITRGQTGELFF
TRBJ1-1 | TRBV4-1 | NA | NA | TGCGCCAGCAGCCTCTCGGTCCCAGGTTCTGAAGCTTTCTTT | CASSLSVPGSEAFF
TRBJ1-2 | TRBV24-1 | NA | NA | TGTGCCACCAGTGATTTCGGCTCCCTAGGCAGGGGTAGCTATGGCTACACCTTC | CATSDFGSLGRGSYGYTF
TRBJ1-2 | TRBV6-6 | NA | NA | TGTGCCAGCAGCACGCCTGACAGACCGCTCGGCTATGGCTACACCTTC | CASSTPDRPLGYGYTF
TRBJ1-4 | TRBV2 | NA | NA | TGTGCCAGCAGTGGGGTCCTGGGGGCAGGTGAAAAACTGTTTTTT | CASSGVLGAGEKLFF
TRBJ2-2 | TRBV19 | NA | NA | TGTGCCAGTAGTATACTAGGGGCCGGGGAGCTGTTTTTT | CASSILGAGELFF
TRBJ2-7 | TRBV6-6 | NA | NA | TGTGCCAGCAGTTACGCCCGTGGGGGCCCCTACGAGCAGTACTTC | CASSYARGGPYEQYF
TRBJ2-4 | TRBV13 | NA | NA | TGTGCCAGCAGCTTTATGCGTAGGGAGAGGAACATTCAGTACTTC | CASSFMRRERNIQYF
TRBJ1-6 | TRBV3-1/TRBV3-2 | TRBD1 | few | TGTGCCAGCAGCCCTCCGAGACAGGGGGTCTATAATTCACCCCTCCACTTT | CASSPPRQGVYNSPLHF
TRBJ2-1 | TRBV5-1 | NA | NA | TGCGCCAGCAGCCGTAGCGGTTCCTCATCCTACAATGAGCAGTTCTTC | CASSRSGSSSYNEQFF
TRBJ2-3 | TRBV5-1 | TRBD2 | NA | TGCGCCAGCCGGGGGGGCGCTCAGGCCACAGATACGCAGTATTTT | CASRGGAQATDTQYF
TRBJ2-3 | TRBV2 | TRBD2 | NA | TGTGCCAGCCGGACTAGCGGGACTCGGGATACGCAGTATTTT | CASRTSGTRDTQYF
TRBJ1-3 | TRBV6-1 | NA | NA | TGTGCCAGCAGTGAAAGGATAGGGAGTAGAAACACCATATATTTT | CASSERIGSRNTIYF
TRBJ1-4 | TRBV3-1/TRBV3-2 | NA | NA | TGTGCCAGCAGCCAATTTTGGACAGCGCGCGAAAAACTGTTTTTT | CASSQFWTAREKLFF
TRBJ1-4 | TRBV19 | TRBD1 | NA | TGTGCCAGTAGTATAGATCGGACAGGGAACGAAAAACTGTTTTTT | CASSIDRTGNEKLFF
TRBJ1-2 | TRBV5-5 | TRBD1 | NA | TGTGCCAGCAGCTCCGGGACAGGGGGCATAGGCTACACCTTC | CASSSGTGGIGYTF
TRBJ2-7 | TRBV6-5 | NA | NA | TGTGCCAGCAGGGAGATCGAGCAGTACTTC | CASREIEQYF
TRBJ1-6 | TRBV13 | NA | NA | TGTGCCAGCAGCTTATGGGGTACAGGCCTACGACCCCTCCACTTT | CASSLWGTGLRPLHF
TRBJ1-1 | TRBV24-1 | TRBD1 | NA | TGTGCCACCAGTGAGACGGGACAGGACACTGAAGCTTTCTTT | CATSETGQDTEAFF
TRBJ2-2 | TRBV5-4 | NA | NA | TGTGCCAGCAGCCCGGTTCAGGGATCAAACACCGGGGAGCTGTTTTTT | CASSPVQGSNTGELFF
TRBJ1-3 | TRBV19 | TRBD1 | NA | TGTGCCAGTGAAGGGACAGGGAAAAGTGGAAACACCATATATTTT | CASEGTGKSGNTIYF
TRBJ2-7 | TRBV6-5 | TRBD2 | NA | TGTGCCAGCAGTTACGGGACTAGCGGTTACGAGCAGTACTTC | CASSYGTSGYEQYF
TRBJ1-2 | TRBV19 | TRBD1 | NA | TGTGCCGGGGGGACAGGGGGCGGTGGCTACACCTTC | CAGGTGGGGYTF
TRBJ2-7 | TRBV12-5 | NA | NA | TGTGCTAGTGGTCGGACTTCCTACGAGCAGTACTTC | CASGRTSYEQYF
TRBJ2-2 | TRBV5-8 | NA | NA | TGTGCCAGCAGTCCGGAACAGGGAAGGGGGGAGCTGTTTTTT | CASSPEQGRGELFF
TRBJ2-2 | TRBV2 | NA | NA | TGTGCCAGCAGTGAAGACCGGGGGAACACCGGGGAGCTGTTTTTT | CASSEDRGNTGELFF
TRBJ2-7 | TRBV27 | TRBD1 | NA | TGTGCCAGCAGCTCTCCAAGGGGACAGGGCAACGAGCAGTACTTC | CASSSPRGQGNEQYF
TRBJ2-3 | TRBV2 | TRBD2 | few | TGTGCCAGCGGTTCGGGAGGTAGCACAGATACGCAGTATTTT | CASGSGGSTDTQYF
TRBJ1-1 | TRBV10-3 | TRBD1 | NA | TGTGCCATCAGTGAGTCCGGGACAGACACCTCTGAAGCTTTCTTT | CAISESGTDTSEAFF
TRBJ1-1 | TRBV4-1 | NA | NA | TGCGCCAGCAGCCAAAGCTGGCAGGGTTGGAACACTGAAGCTTTCTTT | CASSQSWQGWNTEAFF
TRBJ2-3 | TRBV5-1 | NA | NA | TGCGCCAGCAGCTTGGTTTTGGCGGTCACAGATACGCAGTATTTT | CASSLVLAVTDTQYF
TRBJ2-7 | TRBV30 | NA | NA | TGTGCCTGGAGTACAGAGTACGAGCAGTACTTC | CAWSTEYEQYF
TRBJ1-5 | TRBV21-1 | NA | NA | TGTGCCAGCAGCAACGAGGACAGGTGGGGGAGCAATCAGCCCCAGCATTTT | CASSNEDRWGSNQPQHF
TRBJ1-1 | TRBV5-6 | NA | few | TGTGCCAGCAGCTTGTTGGGGGGCACTGAAGCTTTCTTT | CASSLLGGTEAFF
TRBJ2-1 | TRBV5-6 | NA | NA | TGTGCCAGCAGCTTGACGGGTAGCTCCTACAATGAGCAGTTCTTC | CASSLTGSSYNEQFF
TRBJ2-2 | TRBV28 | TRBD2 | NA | TGTGCCAGCAGTCCCCCGGGACTAGGGAGGCCCGGGGAGCTGTTTTTT | CASSPPGLGRPGELFF
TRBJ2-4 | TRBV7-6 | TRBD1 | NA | TGTGCCAGCAGCTTAATAGGGACAGGAGGCGGCATTCAGTACTTC | CASSLIGTGGGIQYF
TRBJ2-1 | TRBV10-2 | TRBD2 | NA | TGCGCCAGCAGATTGAGCGGGGGGGCTCCTGAGCAGTTCTTC | CASRLSGGAPEQFF
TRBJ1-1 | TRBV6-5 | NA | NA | TGTGCCAGCACTTTCCGGGGAGGGGACACTGAAGCTTTCTTT | CASTFRGGDTEAFF
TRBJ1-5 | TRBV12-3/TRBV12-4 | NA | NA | TGTGCCAGCAGTTTGGGGGGAGGGCAGCCCCAGCATTTT | CASSLGGGQPQHF
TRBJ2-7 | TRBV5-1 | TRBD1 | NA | TGCGCCAGCAGCCCGGGACAGGGGGCTTACGAGCAGTACTTC | CASSPGQGAYEQYF
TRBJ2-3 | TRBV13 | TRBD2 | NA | TGTGCCAGCAGCTTAGGGGGGAGGGGCACAGATACGCAGTATTTT | CASSLGGRGTDTQYF
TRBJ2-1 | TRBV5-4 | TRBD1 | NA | TGTGCCAGCACCGAGAGACAGGGGACGTGGAATGAGCAGTTCTTC | CASTERQGTWNEQFF
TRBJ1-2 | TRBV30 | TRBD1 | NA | TGTGCCTGGACTAAGGGGGCAGGGGGCTACACCTTC | CAWTKGAGGYTF
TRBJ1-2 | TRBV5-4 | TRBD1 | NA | TGTGCCAGCAGCCCGGACAGGGCTAACTATGGCTACACCTTC | CASSPDRANYGYTF
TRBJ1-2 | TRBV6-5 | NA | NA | TGTGCCAGCAGTTTTACAGGGTCCTATGGCTACACCTTC | CASSFTGSYGYTF
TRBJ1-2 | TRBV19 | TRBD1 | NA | TGTGCCAGTAGGATTGACAGGGATTATGGCTACACCTTC | CASRIDRDYGYTF
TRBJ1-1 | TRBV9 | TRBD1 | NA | TGTGCCAGCAGCACCCGGGACAGGGACACTGAAGCTTTCTTT | CASSTRDRDTEAFF
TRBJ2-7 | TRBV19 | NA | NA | TGTGCCAGTAGTACCATAGGGGAAAGCAGGGGCTACGAGCAGTACTTC | CASSTIGESRGYEQYF